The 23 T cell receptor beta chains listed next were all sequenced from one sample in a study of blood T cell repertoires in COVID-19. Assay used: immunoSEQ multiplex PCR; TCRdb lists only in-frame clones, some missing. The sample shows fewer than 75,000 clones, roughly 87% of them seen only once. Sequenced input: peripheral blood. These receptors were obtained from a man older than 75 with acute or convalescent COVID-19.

The CDR3 is CASSSEGLYNEQFF. The DNA of the CDR3 is TGTGCCAGCAGCTCGGAGGGTTTATACAATGAGCAGTTCTTC. The chain is built from TRBV7-3 and TRBJ2-1, with D maybe TRBD2 (6 bases). The V end lost 4 bases, the J end lost 4 bases, and 11 bases lay between the germline ends. The germline V gene encodes CDR1 SGHTA and CDR2 FQGTGA. CDR3 size: 14 residues. Looking up the rest from reference TRBV7-3 and TRBJ2-1 gives the full variable domain: GAGVSQTPSNKVTEKGKYVELRCDPISGHTALYWYRQSLGQGPEFLIYFQGTGAADDSGLPNDRFFAVRPEGSVSTLKIQRTERGDSAVYLCASSSEGLYNEQFFGPGTRLTVL.

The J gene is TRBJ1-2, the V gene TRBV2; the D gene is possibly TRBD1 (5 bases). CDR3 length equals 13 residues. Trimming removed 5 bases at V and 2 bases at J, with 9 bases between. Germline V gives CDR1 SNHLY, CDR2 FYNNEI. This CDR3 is CASSIGANYGYTF. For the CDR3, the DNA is TGTGCCAGCAGTATTGGGGCGAACTATGGCTACACCTTC.

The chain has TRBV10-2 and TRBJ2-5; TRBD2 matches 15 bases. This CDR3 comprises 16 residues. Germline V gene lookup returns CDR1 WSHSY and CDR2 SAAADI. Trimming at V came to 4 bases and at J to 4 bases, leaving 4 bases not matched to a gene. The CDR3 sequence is CASSGTSGRGSETQYF. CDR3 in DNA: TGCGCCAGCAGTGGGACTAGCGGGAGGGGGTCAGAGACCCAGTACTTC.

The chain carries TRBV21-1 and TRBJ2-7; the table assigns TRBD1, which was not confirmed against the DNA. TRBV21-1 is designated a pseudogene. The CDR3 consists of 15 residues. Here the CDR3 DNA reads TGTGCCAGCAGCAAAGGGGGACAGCTAACCTACGAGCAGTACTTC. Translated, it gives CASSKGGQLTYEQYF.

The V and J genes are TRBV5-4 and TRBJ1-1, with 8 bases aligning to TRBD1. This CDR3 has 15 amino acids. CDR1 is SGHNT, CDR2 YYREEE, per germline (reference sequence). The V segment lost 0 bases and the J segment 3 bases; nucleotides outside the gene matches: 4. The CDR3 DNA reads TGTGCCAGCAGCTTGGACCAGGGGGCGTACACTGAAGCTTTCTTT. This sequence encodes CASSLDQGAYTEAFF.

The CDR3 loop is CASSSQGSTEAFF. CDR3 DNA sequence: TGTGCCAGCAGCTCGCAGGGCTCCACTGAAGCTTTCTTT. The rearrangement joins TRBV3-1 (or the pseudogene TRBV3-2) to TRBJ1-1, with D possibly TRBD1 on 5 matching bases. CDR1 is LGHDT, CDR2 YNNKEL, per germline (reference sequence). The V end was cut by 5 bases, the J end by 4 bases, with 11 bases between. The CDR3 covers 13 residues.

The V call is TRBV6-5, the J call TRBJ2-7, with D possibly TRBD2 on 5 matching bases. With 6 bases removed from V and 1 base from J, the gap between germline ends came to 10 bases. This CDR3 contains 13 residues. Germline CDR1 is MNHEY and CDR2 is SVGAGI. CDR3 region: CASSRGDSYEQYF. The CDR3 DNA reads TGTGCCAGCAGCCGGGGAGATTCCTACGAGCAGTACTTC.

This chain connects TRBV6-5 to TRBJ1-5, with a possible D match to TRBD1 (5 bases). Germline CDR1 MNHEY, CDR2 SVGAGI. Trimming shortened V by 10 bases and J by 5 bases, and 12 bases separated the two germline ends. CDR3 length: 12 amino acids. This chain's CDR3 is CANIRGDQPQHF. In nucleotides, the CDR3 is TGTGCCAATATTAGGGGCGATCAGCCCCAGCATTTT.

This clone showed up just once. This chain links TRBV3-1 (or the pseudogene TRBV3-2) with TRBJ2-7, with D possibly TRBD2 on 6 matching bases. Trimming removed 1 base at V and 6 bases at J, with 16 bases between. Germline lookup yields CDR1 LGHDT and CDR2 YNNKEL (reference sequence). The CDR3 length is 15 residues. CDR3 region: CASSQVEGLEGEQYF. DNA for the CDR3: TGTGCCAGCAGCCAAGTCGAAGGGTTGGAGGGCGAGCAGTACTTC.

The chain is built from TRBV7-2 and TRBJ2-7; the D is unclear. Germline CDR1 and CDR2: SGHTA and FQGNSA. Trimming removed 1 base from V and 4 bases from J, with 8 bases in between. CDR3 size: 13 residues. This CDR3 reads CASSLGSGYEQYF. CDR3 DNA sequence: TGTGCCAGCAGCTTAGGGTCAGGATACGAGCAGTACTTC. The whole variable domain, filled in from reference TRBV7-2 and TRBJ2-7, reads GAGVSQSPSNKVTEKGKDVELRCDPISGHTALYWYRQSLGQGLEFLIYFQGNSAPDKSGLPSDRFSAERTGGSVSTLTIQRTQQEDSAVYLCASSLGSGYEQYFGPGTRLTVT.

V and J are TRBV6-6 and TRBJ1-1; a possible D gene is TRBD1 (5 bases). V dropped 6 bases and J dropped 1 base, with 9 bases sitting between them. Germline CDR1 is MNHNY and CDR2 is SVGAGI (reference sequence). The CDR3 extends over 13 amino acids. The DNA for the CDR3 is TGTGCCAGCAGCCCCACAGGGAACACTGAAGCTTTCTTT. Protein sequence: CASSPTGNTEAFF.

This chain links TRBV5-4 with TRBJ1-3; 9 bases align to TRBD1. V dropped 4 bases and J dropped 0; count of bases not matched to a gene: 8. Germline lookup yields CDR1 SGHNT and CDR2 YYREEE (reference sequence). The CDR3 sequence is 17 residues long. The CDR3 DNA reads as TGTGCCAGCAGCAAGGGACAGGGCATCACCTCTGGAAACACCATATATTTT. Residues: CASSKGQGITSGNTIYF. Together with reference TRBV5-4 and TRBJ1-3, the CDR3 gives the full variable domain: ETGVTQSPTHLIKTRGQQVTLRCSSQSGHNTVSWYQQALGQGPQFIFQYYREEENGRGNFPPRFSGLQFPNYSSELNVNALELDDSALYLCASSKGQGITSGNTIYFGEGSWLTVV.

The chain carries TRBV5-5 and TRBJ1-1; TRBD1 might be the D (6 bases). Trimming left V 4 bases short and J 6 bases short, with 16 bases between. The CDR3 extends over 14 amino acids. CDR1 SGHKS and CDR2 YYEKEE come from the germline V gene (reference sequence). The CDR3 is CASSPAGAWAEAFF. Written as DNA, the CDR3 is TGTGCCAGCAGCCCGGCGGGGGCATGGGCTGAAGCTTTCTTT.

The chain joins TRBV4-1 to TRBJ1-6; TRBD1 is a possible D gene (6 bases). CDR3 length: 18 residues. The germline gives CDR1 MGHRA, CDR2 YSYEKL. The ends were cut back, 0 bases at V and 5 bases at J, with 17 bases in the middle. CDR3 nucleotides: TGCGCCAGCAGCCAAGAGGGTACAGGGAGATCCAATAATTCACCCCTCCACTTT. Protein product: CASSQEGTGRSNNSPLHF.

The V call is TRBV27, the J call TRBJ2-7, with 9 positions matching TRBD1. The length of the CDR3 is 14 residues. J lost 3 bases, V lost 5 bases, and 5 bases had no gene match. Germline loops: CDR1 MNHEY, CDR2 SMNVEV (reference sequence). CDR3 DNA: TGTGCCAGCAGTCCTGGGACAGGGTTCTACGAGCAGTACTTC. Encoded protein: CASSPGTGFYEQYF.

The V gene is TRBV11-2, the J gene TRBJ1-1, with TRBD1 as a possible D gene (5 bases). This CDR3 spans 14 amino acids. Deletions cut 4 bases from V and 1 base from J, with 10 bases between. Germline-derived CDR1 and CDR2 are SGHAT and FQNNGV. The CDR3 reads CASSSQRGNTEAFF. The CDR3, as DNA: TGTGCCAGCAGCTCCCAAAGGGGGAACACTGAAGCTTTCTTT.

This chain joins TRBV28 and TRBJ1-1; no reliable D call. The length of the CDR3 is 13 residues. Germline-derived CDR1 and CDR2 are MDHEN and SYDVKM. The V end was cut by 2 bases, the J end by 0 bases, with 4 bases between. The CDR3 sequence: CASSLEMNTEAFF. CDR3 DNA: TGTGCCAGCAGTTTAGAGATGAACACTGAAGCTTTCTTT. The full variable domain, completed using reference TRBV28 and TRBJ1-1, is DVKVTQSSRYLVKRTGEKVFLECVQDMDHENMFWYRQDPGLGLRLIYFSYDVKMKEKGDIPEGYSVSREKKERFSLILESASTNQTSMYLCASSLEMNTEAFFGQGTRLTVV.

CDR3: CASSLLAVRTDYNSPLHF. The CDR3 DNA follows: TGTGCCAGCAGTTTACTCGCCGTACGGACAGATTATAATTCACCCCTCCACTTT. V usage is TRBV27 and J usage is TRBJ1-6, with TRBD1 as a possible D gene (6 bases). Looked up from germline, CDR1 is MNHEY and CDR2 is SMNVEV (reference sequence). V was shortened by 2 bases and J by 4 bases, with 18 bases between the two germline ends. The length of the CDR3 is 18 residues.

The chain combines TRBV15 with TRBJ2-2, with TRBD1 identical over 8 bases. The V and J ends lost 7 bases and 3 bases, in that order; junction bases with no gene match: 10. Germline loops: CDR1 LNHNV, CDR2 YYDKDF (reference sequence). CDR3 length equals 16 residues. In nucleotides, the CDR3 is TGTGCCACCATGGAAGCGGACAGGGTGGACACCGGGGAGCTGTTTTTT. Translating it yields CATMEADRVDTGELFF.

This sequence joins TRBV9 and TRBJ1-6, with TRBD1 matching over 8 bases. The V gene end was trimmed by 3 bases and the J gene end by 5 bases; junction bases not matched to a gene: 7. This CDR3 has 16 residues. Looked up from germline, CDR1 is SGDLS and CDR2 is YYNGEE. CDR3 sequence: CASSAPTGADNSPLHF. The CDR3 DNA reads TGTGCCAGCAGCGCCCCGACAGGGGCGGATAATTCACCCCTCCACTTT.

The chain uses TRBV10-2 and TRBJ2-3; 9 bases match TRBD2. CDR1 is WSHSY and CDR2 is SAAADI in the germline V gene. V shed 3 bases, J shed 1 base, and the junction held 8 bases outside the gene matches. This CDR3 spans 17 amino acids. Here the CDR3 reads CASSDPQKREGTDTQYF. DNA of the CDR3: TGCGCCAGCAGTGATCCCCAAAAGCGGGAGGGCACAGATACGCAGTATTTT.

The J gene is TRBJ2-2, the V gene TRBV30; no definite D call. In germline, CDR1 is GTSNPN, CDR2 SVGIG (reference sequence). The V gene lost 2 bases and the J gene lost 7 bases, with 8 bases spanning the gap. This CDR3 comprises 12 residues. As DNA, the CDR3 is TGTGCCTGGAGTCCCCAGGACGGGGAGCTGTTTTTT. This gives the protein CAWSPQDGELFF. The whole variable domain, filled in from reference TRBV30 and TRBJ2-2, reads SQTIHQWPATLVQPVGSPLSLECTVEGTSNPNLYWYRQAAGRGLQLLFYSVGIGQISSEVPQNLSASRPQDRQFILSSKKLLLSDSGFYLCAWSPQDGELFFGEGSRLTVL.

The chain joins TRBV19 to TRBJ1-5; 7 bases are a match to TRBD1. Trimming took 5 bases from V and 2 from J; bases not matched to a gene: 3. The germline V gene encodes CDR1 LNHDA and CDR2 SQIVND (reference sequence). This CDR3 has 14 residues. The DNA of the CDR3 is TGTGCCAGTAGTTCCACAGGGGGCAATCAGCCCCAGCATTTT. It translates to CASSSTGGNQPQHF.